The present entry profiles one T cell receptor beta chain with its context. V was trimmed by 6 bases and J by 9 bases, leaving 15 bases between them. This CDR3 contains 12 residues. Germline V gene data show CDR1 as SNHLY and CDR2 as FYNNEI. Sequencing used immunoSEQ multiplex PCR; TCRdb keeps in-frame clones, though not all of them. In the table there are more than 150,000 clones, about 66% of which are singletons. The data were taken from a study of shared clonotypes between healthy human individuals. The TCR comes from a man between 25 and 39 years old in good health. The sequencing sample was made of memory CD4+ T cells sorted from blood. The subset here: CD45RA-negative fraction. This chain connects TRBV2 to TRBJ2-7; D remains ambiguous. CDR3 coding DNA: TGTGCCAGCAGCCAAGACTGGAAAAGGCAGTACTTC. This encodes CASSQDWKRQYF. Full variable domain (remainder filled in from reference TRBV2 and TRBJ2-7): EPEVTQTPSHQVTQMGQEVILRCVPISNHLYFYWYRQILGQKVEFLVSFYNNEISEKSEIFDDQFSVERPDGSNFTLKIRSTKLEDSAMYFCASSQDWKRQYFGPGTRLTVT.